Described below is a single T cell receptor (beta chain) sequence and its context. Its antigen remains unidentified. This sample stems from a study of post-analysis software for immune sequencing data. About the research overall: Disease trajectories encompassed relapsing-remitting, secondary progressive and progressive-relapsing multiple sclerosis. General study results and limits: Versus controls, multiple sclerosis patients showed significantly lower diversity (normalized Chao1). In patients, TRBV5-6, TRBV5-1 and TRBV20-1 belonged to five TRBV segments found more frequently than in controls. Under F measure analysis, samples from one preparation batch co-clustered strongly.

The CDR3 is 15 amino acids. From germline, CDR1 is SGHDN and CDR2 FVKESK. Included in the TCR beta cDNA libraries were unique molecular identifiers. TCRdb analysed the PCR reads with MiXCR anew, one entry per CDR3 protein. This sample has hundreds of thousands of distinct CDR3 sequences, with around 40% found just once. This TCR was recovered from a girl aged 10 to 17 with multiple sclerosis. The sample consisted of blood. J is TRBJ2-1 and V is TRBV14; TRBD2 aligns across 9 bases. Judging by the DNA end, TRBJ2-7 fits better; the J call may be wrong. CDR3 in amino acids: CASSLIAGAYNEQYF. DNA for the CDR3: TGTGCCAGCAGCCTCATAGCGGGAGCCTACAATGAGCAGTACTTC.